The rows below give T cell receptor beta chains drawn from one sample of a study of T cell repertoires in cytomegalovirus infection. TCRdb reanalysed the reads using MiXCR and keeps one entry per CDR3 protein. The sample has 55,000 to 70,000 distinct CDR3 sequences; around 33% are singletons. The antigens these receptors bind are not known. The sequencing sample was made of PBMCs, sequenced either directly or after in vitro stimulation (not recorded which). These receptors all come from a human donor in good health (CMV status not recorded). Some clones in this sample may be carry-over from other donors' samples. Both conserved end residues are part of each CDR3. D genes are given only for firm matches. The size entry is marked missing in some rows and otherwise reads once, few, many or a size class.

V	D	J	size	DNA	CDR3
TRBV5-4	TRBD1	TRBJ1-4	few	TGTGCCAGCAGCTTGACAGGGGATGCTAATGAAAAACTGTTTTTT	CASSLTGDANEKLFF
TRBV6-1	-	TRBJ2-2	-	TGTGCCAGCAGTGGGGGGGGCTGGGACACCGGGGAGCTGTTTTTT	CASSGGGWDTGELFF
TRBV19	TRBD1	TRBJ2-2	-	TGTGCCAGTAGTCCTCCGGGACAGGGATACACCGGGGAGCTGTTTTTT	CASSPPGQGYTGELFF
TRBV19	TRBD1	TRBJ2-5	few	TGTGCCAGTTCCCCACAGGGGGCAACACAAGAGACCCAGTACTTC	CASSPQGATQETQYF
TRBV18	-	TRBJ2-7	-	TGTGCCAGCGGCGAAGGGACTGGCAGCTCCTACGAGCAGTACTTC	CASGEGTGSSYEQYF
TRBV20-1	-	TRBJ1-4	-	TGCAGTGCTAGAATCGGGTCTAATGAAAAACTGTTTTTT	CSARIGSNEKLFF
TRBV28	-	TRBJ2-3	-	TGTGCCAGCAGTTTAGCCCCCACAGATACGCAGTATTTT	CASSLAPTDTQYF
TRBV4-3	-	TRBJ1-1	-	TGCGCCAGCGGCCAAGTGACAGCGAACACTGAAGCTTTCTTT	CASGQVTANTEAFF
TRBV19	-	TRBJ2-3	-	TGTGCCAGGAAGAGCGGGAGTAGGGGGCCCACAGATACGCAGTATTTT	CARKSGSRGPTDTQYF
TRBV12-3/TRBV12-4	-	TRBJ2-7	few	TGTGCCACCAAGTTTTCGGCGACCAACGAGCAGTACTTC	CATKFSATNEQYF
TRBV7-9	-	TRBJ2-1	-	TGTGCCAGCAGTTTCAGGGGAAGTGAGCAGTTCTTC	CASSFRGSEQFF
TRBV5-4	TRBD2	TRBJ2-5	many	TGTGCCAGCAGCGCCCGGACTAGTCGCTTGTACCAAGAGACCCAGTACTTC	CASSARTSRLYQETQYF
TRBV12-5	-	TRBJ1-3	few	TGTGCTAGTGGTTTGGTAATAAGCGGGGGAAACACCATATATTTT	CASGLVISGGNTIYF
TRBV7-2	TRBD2	TRBJ2-5	few	TGTGCCAGCAGCTTGGGAGGGACCCGGGCAGGGACCCAGTACTTC	CASSLGGTRAGTQYF
TRBV12-3/TRBV12-4	-	TRBJ2-5	-	TGTGCCAGCACCACACGGTGGCAAGAGACCCAGTACTTC	CASTTRWQETQYF
TRBV20-1	-	TRBJ1-6	-	TGCAGTGCTAGAGAAAGGGACCCAAGCTCCTATAATTCACCCCTCCACTTT	CSARERDPSSYNSPLHF
TRBV19	-	TRBJ1-5	-	TGTGCCAGTAGTGCTTCCGGGAGGGCACATAGCAATCAGCCCCAGCATTTT	CASSASGRAHSNQPQHF
TRBV6-6	-	TRBJ1-1	few	TGTGCCAGCAGTCGGGGGGCTTTAGGGGGAACTGAAGCTTTCTTT	CASSRGALGGTEAFF
TRBV6-6	-	TRBJ2-3	-	TGTGCCAGCAGTTACTCTGGTGGTCCGCAGTATTTT	CASSYSGGPQYF
TRBV5-6	TRBD1	TRBJ1-1	-	TGTGCCAGCAGCTTCGGGGGACAGGGGGTTCGCAACACTGAAGCTTTCTTT	CASSFGGQGVRNTEAFF
TRBV20-1	-	TRBJ2-3	-	TGCAGTGCTAGTAAACCGGGGGCCGTCACAGATACGCAGTATTTT	CSASKPGAVTDTQYF
TRBV24-1	TRBD2	TRBJ2-1	-	TGTGCCACCAGTGATCCTAGCGGGAGACGGGGTGAGCAGTTCTTC	CATSDPSGRRGEQFF
TRBV6-1	-	TRBJ1-1	-	TGTGCCAGCAGCAACTATCAGGGAATCACTGAAGCTTTCTTT	CASSNYQGITEAFF
TRBV7-9	-	TRBJ2-1	-	TGTGCCAGCAAGAAGGAGTACAATGAGCAGTTCTTC	CASKKEYNEQFF
TRBV19	TRBD2	TRBJ2-1	few	TGTGCCAGTAGTATAGAGGAAAGCGGGAGGGCTGGGGATGAGCAGTTCTTC	CASSIEESGRAGDEQFF
TRBV12-3/TRBV12-4	-	TRBJ1-2	-	TGTGCCAGCAGTTTACGGGGGTCCGGGGGCTACACCTTC	CASSLRGSGGYTF
TRBV7-8	TRBD1	TRBJ1-6	many	TGTGCCAGCAGCCTCGACTCCGGGACAGCCTATTCACCCCTCCACTTT	CASSLDSGTAYSPLHF
TRBV28	-	TRBJ1-3	few	TGTGCCAGCAGTTTACCGTGGGCGGGGCCCACACCGTACTCTGGAAACACCATATATTTT	CASSLPWAGPTPYSGNTIYF
TRBV5-3	-	TRBJ1-2	-	TGTGCCAGCAGCCGGCCGACAGCCGAACTAACTAACTATGGCTACACCTTC	CASSRPTAELTNYGYTF
TRBV7-8	TRBD1	TRBJ1-2	few	TGTGCCAGCAGCTTAAATTCTGGGACAGGGAACTATGGCTACACCTTC	CASSLNSGTGNYGYTF
TRBV7-2	-	TRBJ2-7	-	TGTGCCAGCAGCTTATCGACAGGCCCCAGTCCCTACGAGCAGTACTTC	CASSLSTGPSPYEQYF
TRBV7-9	-	TRBJ1-1	-	TGTGCCAGCAGCTTATCGTTTATGAACACTGAAGCTTTCTTT	CASSLSFMNTEAFF
TRBV6-6	-	TRBJ1-1	-	TGTGCCAGCAGTCCAGGAGGGGTGGGGGACCCGAACACTGAAGCTTTCTTT	CASSPGGVGDPNTEAFF
TRBV29-1	-	TRBJ2-2	-	TGCAGCGTGAAGGGTGGGAGCGGGGAGCTGTTTTTT	CSVKGGSGELFF
TRBV12-3/TRBV12-4	TRBD1	TRBJ1-6	-	TGTGCCAGCAGCCTCGGACAGGGGTGGCGGAATTCACCCCTCCACTTT	CASSLGQGWRNSPLHF
TRBV2	-	TRBJ2-7	-	TGTGCCAGCGGATTAACAGGGTTCCACGAGCAGTACTTC	CASGLTGFHEQYF
TRBV20-1	TRBD2	TRBJ2-1	few	TGCAGTGCTAGGGATGCTAGCGGGAGCTGGAGTGAGCAGTTCTTC	CSARDASGSWSEQFF
TRBV7-8	TRBD2	TRBJ2-1	many	TGTGCCAGCAGCTTCAGCGGGAGGGCGAATGAGCAGTTCTTC	CASSFSGRANEQFF
TRBV6-5	TRBD1	TRBJ1-2	few	TGTGCCAGCAGTCTAAAGGGACAGGGCGTTTTTGGCTACACCTTC	CASSLKGQGVFGYTF
TRBV7-2	TRBD2	TRBJ2-7	few	TGTGCCAGCAGCGAGGGGGGCGGGAGGGGCTACGAGCAGTACTTC	CASSEGGGRGYEQYF